This T cell receptor beta chain was identified during a study of control samples from healthy donors and cancer patients. Profiling relied on immunoSEQ multiplex PCR, and the TCRdb table lists in-frame clones only, not all of them. Of over 70,000 clones listed, 85% to 90% were seen once; the top ten hold roughly 7.2%. Germline lookup yields CDR1 SGHTS and CDR2 YDEGEE. Trimming shortened V by 1 base and J by 5 bases, and 15 bases separated the two germline ends. This CDR3 is built from 15 residues. This TCR was recovered from a woman aged 55-70 years in good health. The source material was blood. J is TRBJ1-2 and V is TRBV5-8, with D possibly TRBD1 on 5 matching bases. The CDR3 sequence: CASSLTGNRGYGYTF. CDR3 nucleotides: TGTGCCAGCAGCTTGACAGGAAACCGGGGTTATGGCTACACCTTC. The full variable domain, rest sourced from reference TRBV5-8 and TRBJ1-2, is EAGVTQSPTHLIKTRGQQATLRCSPISGHTSVYWYQQALGLGLQFLLWYDEGEERNRGNFPPRFSGRQFPNYSSELNVNALELEDSALYLCASSLTGNRGYGYTFGSGTRLTVV.